This T cell receptor beta chain comes out of a study of early T cells in non-severe SARS-CoV-2 infection. About the research overall: Sequencing was performed on bulk RNA from unsorted whole blood, leaving chains unpaired. Findings and caveats of the study: Private and CD4 specificities were missed by VDJdb matching, which favored anti-spike CD8 responses.

This clonotype was counted a few times. Its antigen is undetermined. Individual cDNA molecules were tagged with unique molecular identifiers. In TCRdb, the 5' RACE reads were re-called with MiXCR into one record per CDR3 protein. The repertoire includes about 48,000 distinct CDR3 sequences, over 7.5% of them detected once, and about 8.5% sits in the top ten. Germline trimming cut 5 bases from V and 7 bases from J; bases unmatched to any gene: 11. The CDR3 loop spans 14 amino acids. Germline values: CDR1 DFQATT, CDR2 SNEGSKA (reference sequence). J is TRBJ1-3 and V is TRBV20-1; 7 bases line up with TRBD1. Sequenced material: whole blood. The receptor comes from an adult who was a healthcare worker with PCR-confirmed SARS-CoV-2 infection or an uninfected control (not recorded which). As DNA, the CDR3 is TGCAGTGCTGTGGGACAGCTCCTTGGTAACACCATATATTTT. Translation: CSAVGQLLGNTIYF.